This is a list of T cell receptor beta chains from one sample in a study of cytomegalovirus exposure and HLA in healthy donors. Profiling relied on immunoSEQ multiplex PCR, and the TCRdb table lists in-frame clones only, not all of them. Among about 140,000 clones listed, around 72% were seen once. The sequenced sample consisted of PBMCs. The receptors were gathered from a woman in her thirties or forties in good health and CMV-seronegative. The CDR3 runs from the conserved cysteine through the conserved F or W. D genes are given only for firm matches. Rows may omit the clone size; those that give it use once, few, many or a size class.

j_call	d_call	v_call	clone_size	cdr3_aa	cdr3_nt
TRBJ2-7	TRBD1	TRBV27	-	CASSFPGTGHEQYF	TGTGCCAGCAGTTTTCCCGGGACAGGACACGAGCAGTACTTC
TRBJ1-3	-	TRBV6-6	few	CASSYAGGSGNTIYF	TGTGCCAGCAGTTACGCCGGGGGCTCTGGAAACACCATATATTTT
TRBJ2-2	TRBD2	TRBV25-1	-	CASLRGGGNTGELFF	TGTGCCAGCCTGCGGGGGGGTGGTAACACCGGGGAGCTGTTTTTT
TRBJ1-1	-	TRBV15	-	CATSTDRGNVNEAFF	TGTGCCACCAGCACGGATCGGGGTAACGTGAATGAAGCTTTCTTT
TRBJ2-1	-	TRBV29-1	-	CSVVLDRSYNEQFF	TGCAGCGTTGTTCTTGACAGGTCCTACAATGAGCAGTTCTTC
TRBJ1-1	-	TRBV5-4	-	CASSLEVTGNTEAFF	TGTGCCAGCAGCTTGGAAGTTACAGGGAACACTGAAGCTTTCTTT
TRBJ2-3	TRBD2	TRBV28	-	CASSDSGGNTQYF	TGTGCCAGCAGCGATAGCGGGGGAAATACGCAGTATTTT
TRBJ1-2	TRBD1	TRBV5-1	few	CASSLEDRGSYGYTF	TGCGCCAGCAGCTTGGAGGACAGGGGGTCCTATGGCTACACCTTC
TRBJ1-2	-	TRBV5-1	-	CASSFKKGQSNYGYTF	TGCGCCAGCAGCTTCAAAAAGGGGCAGTCTAACTATGGCTACACCTTC
TRBJ1-5	-	TRBV6-1	-	CASSETDNQPQHF	TGTGCCAGCAGTGAAACAGACAATCAGCCCCAGCATTTT
TRBJ1-5	TRBD1	TRBV29-1	-	CSVGQGANQPQHF	TGCAGCGTGGGACAGGGGGCGAATCAGCCCCAGCATTTT
TRBJ1-1	-	TRBV18	-	CASSPSGVTEAFF	TGTGCCAGCTCACCGTCAGGGGTCACTGAAGCTTTCTTT
TRBJ2-3	TRBD1	TRBV5-4	-	CASSLGGTGSTDTQYF	TGTGCCAGCAGCTTGGGTGGGACAGGCAGCACAGATACGCAGTATTTT
TRBJ2-3	TRBD2	TRBV4-1	-	CASSRGLAGAYSTDTQYF	TGCGCCAGCAGCCGGGGACTAGCGGGGGCCTATAGCACAGATACGCAGTATTTT
TRBJ1-6	-	TRBV2	-	CASGGGQWSEYNSPLHF	TGTGCCAGCGGAGGCGGGCAATGGTCCGAATATAATTCCCCCCTCCACTTT
TRBJ1-1	TRBD1	TRBV7-2	-	CASTRDRGPTEAFF	TGTGCCAGCACCCGGGACAGGGGGCCAACTGAAGCTTTCTTT
TRBJ2-7	-	TRBV5-6	few	CASSLGPGEQYF	TGTGCCAGCAGCTTGGGCCCCGGCGAGCAGTACTTC
TRBJ1-2	TRBD1	TRBV9	-	CASSATPTLGQGRYGYTF	TGTGCCAGCAGTGCCACCCCCACCCTGGGACAGGGGCGCTATGGCTACACCTTC